What follows are 14 T cell receptor beta chains derived from one specimen sequenced in a study of blood T cell repertoires in COVID-19. TCRdb's copy holds only in-frame clones and misses some; the assay was immunoSEQ multiplex PCR. The sample shows around 84,000 clones, around four fifths of them seen only once. Specimen: peripheral blood. The receptors were sampled from a man older than 75 with active or convalescent COVID-19.

The genes are TRBV7-2 and TRBJ2-7; TRBD2 aligns across 7 bases. V was clipped by 1 base and J by 4 bases; unmatched bases: 7. The CDR3 runs 15 residues. CDR1 and CDR2 from the germline V gene are SGHTA and FQGNSA. The DNA of the CDR3 is TGTGCCAGCAGCTTAGGGGGGGGTAATGGGTACGAGCAGTACTTC. This encodes CASSLGGGNGYEQYF. The full variable domain, its missing parts supplied by reference TRBV7-2 and TRBJ2-7, is GAGVSQSPSNKVTEKGKDVELRCDPISGHTALYWYRQSLGQGLEFLIYFQGNSAPDKSGLPSDRFSAERTGGSVSTLTIQRTQQEDSAVYLCASSLGGGNGYEQYFGPGTRLTVT.

The CDR3: CASSLAEDLDEQFF. In DNA, the CDR3 is TGCGCCAGCAGCTTGGCCGAGGATCTCGATGAGCAGTTCTTC. The rearrangement joins TRBV5-1 to TRBJ2-1; D is uncertain. Germline V CDR1 and CDR2: SGHRS, YFSETQ. Deletions cut 0 bases from V and 8 bases from J, with 12 bases between. There are 14 residues in the CDR3.

The J gene is TRBJ2-7, the V gene TRBV5-1; maybe TRBD1 (5 bases). V was clipped by 3 bases and J by 4 bases, with 14 bases between them. Germline lookup yields CDR1 SGHRS and CDR2 YFSETQ. The CDR3 contains 14 residues. In DNA, the CDR3 is TGCGCCAGCAGCTCACAGGACCAGTATTACGAGCAGTACTTC. Protein: CASSSQDQYYEQYF. Based on the CDR3 plus reference TRBV5-1 and TRBJ2-7, the full variable domain is KAGVTQTPRYLIKTRGQQVTLSCSPISGHRSVSWYQQTPGQGLQFLFEYFSETQRNKGNFPGRFSGRQFSNSRSEMNVSTLELGDSALYLCASSSQDQYYEQYFGPGTRLTVT.

V and J are TRBV18 and TRBJ2-5, with TRBD2 matching over 10 bases. The CDR3 has 15 residues. V lost 1 base to trimming and J lost 7 bases; unmatched junction nucleotides: 6. CDR1 KGHSH and CDR2 LQKENI come from the germline V gene. The CDR3 DNA reads TGTGCCAGCTCACCACAGGCTAGCGGGAGTGGGACCCAGTACTTC. Translating gives CASSPQASGSGTQYF.

CDR3 sequence: CASRRTSEKDTQYF. Written as DNA, the CDR3 is TGTGCCAGCAGAAGGACTAGCGAAAAAGATACGCAGTATTTT. V is TRBV19 and J is TRBJ2-3; 9 bases map to TRBD2. The germline V gene encodes CDR1 LNHDA and CDR2 SQIVND (reference sequence). There are 14 residues in the CDR3. Losses at the gene ends were 9 bases for V and 5 bases for J; bases not matched to a gene: 9.

V gene TRBV9 combines with J gene TRBJ2-3, with D possibly TRBD1 on 6 matching bases. This CDR3 comprises 15 residues. Trimming removed 0 bases from V and 0 bases from J, with 8 bases in between. Per the germline V gene, CDR1 is SGDLS and CDR2 is YYNGEE. The CDR3, as DNA: TGTGCCAGCAGCGTAGAGGGGGACAGCACAGATACGCAGTATTTT. It encodes CASSVEGDSTDTQYF.

The chain carries TRBV18 and TRBJ2-1; the D gene is possibly TRBD2 (6 bases). Trimming cost V 8 bases and J 3 bases, with 14 bases left between them. The CDR3 contains 14 residues. Germline V gives CDR1 KGHSH, CDR2 LQKENI. The CDR3 sequence is CASSSGVNYNEQFF. The CDR3 DNA sequence: TGTGCCAGCAGTTCGGGAGTTAACTACAATGAGCAGTTCTTC.

The CDR3 protein is CATSRDRGTLNTEAFF. CDR3 DNA: TGTGCCACCAGCAGAGATCGTGGGACACTTAACACTGAAGCTTTCTTT. The chain carries TRBV15 and TRBJ1-1, with D possibly TRBD1 on 6 matching bases. Per the germline V gene, CDR1 is LNHNV and CDR2 is YYDKDF (reference sequence). The V gene lost 0 bases and the J gene lost 2 bases, with 13 bases spanning the gap. This CDR3 region has 16 residues.

The rearrangement uses TRBV7-8 and TRBJ2-5, with 10 bases matching TRBD2. J was trimmed by 4 bases and V by 6 bases; bases with no gene match: 11. This CDR3 has 16 amino acids. From germline, CDR1 is SGHVS and CDR2 FQNEAQ. The CDR3 protein is CASRHYSGRRGETQYF. CDR3 nucleotide sequence: TGTGCCAGCAGGCATTATAGCGGGAGGCGGGGAGAGACCCAGTACTTC. Complete variable domain (other parts from reference TRBV7-8 and TRBJ2-5): GAGVSQSPRYKVAKRGQDVALRCDPISGHVSLFWYQQALGQGPEFLTYFQNEAQLDKSGLPSDRFFAERPEGSVSTLKIQRTQQEDSAVYLCASRHYSGRRGETQYFGPGTRLLVL.

This clone was picked up one time. The V call is TRBV7-2, the J call TRBJ2-3, with D possibly being TRBD2 (6 bases). V lost 1 base to trimming and J lost 2 bases, with 10 bases between them. Per germline, CDR1 SGHTA and CDR2 FQGNSA. CDR3 size: 15 residues. CDR3 in amino acids: CASSLDWGDTDTQYF. The CDR3 DNA reads as TGTGCCAGCAGCTTAGATTGGGGGGACACAGATACGCAGTATTTT.

The chain uses TRBV19 and TRBJ2-1; 7 bases map to TRBD1. Unmatched junction bases numbered 14, after V lost 4 bases and J lost 8 bases. The CDR3 spans 16 residues. CDR1 and CDR2 (germline): LNHDA, SQIVND (reference sequence). CDR3 region: CASSNPREGQKDEQFF. The CDR3 bases are TGTGCCAGTAGTAACCCCCGAGAGGGACAGAAGGATGAGCAGTTCTTC.

This rearrangement joins TRBV18 to TRBJ2-7; TRBD2 aligns across 10 bases. The CDR3 sequence is 16 residues long. V shed 2 bases, J shed 4 bases, and the junction held 8 bases outside the gene matches. Germline assignment: CDR1 KGHSH and CDR2 LQKENI. CDR3 DNA sequence: TGTGCCAGCTCACCAGAGGTTAGCGGGGGGTTATACGAGCAGTACTTC. Amino acids: CASSPEVSGGLYEQYF.

This chain connects TRBV5-6 to TRBJ1-3; weak D call: TRBD1 (6 bases). The CDR3 runs 16 residues. Trimming cost V 4 bases and J 4 bases, with 18 bases left between them. Germline V CDR1 and CDR2: SGHDT, YYEEEE. The CDR3 loop reads CASSELGQGHGNTIYF. In DNA, the CDR3 is TGTGCCAGCAGCGAACTGGGGCAGGGACACGGAAACACCATATATTTT.

This clone was detected only a few times. The gene calls are TRBV3-1 (or the pseudogene TRBV3-2) and TRBJ1-5; D remains ambiguous. Germline CDR1 LGHDT, CDR2 YNNKEL (reference sequence). The CDR3 has 15 amino acids. V shed 1 base and J shed 5 bases, with 12 bases lying between them. The CDR3 nucleotides are TGTGCCAGCAGCCAAGGAAGCTCTCGGTATCAGCCCCAGCATTTT. This gives the protein CASSQGSSRYQPQHF.